The 2 T cell receptor beta chains listed next were all sequenced from one sample in a study of radiotherapy plus CTLA-4 blockade in lung cancer. The assay was immunoSEQ multiplex PCR, and TCRdb's table has in-frame clones only and misses some. Altogether 75,000 to 100,000 clones are present, under 85% being singletons, with the ten largest covering 2.5% to 3%. The sequenced sample was peripheral blood, obtained from a patient treated with radiotherapy plus ipilimumab. The receptors stem from a human donor with non-small cell lung cancer who had a partial response to radiotherapy plus ipilimumab. Some clones in this sample may be carry-over from other donors' samples.

V and J are TRBV27 and TRBJ2-5, with 9 positions matching TRBD2. V lost 6 bases to trimming and J lost 11 bases; unmatched junction nucleotides: 10. Germline assignment: CDR1 MNHEY and CDR2 SMNVEV (reference sequence). This CDR3 contains 13 residues. The DNA of the CDR3 is TGTGCCAGCAGGGATGCGGGGGGGCCTAAGCAGTACTTC. Its protein product is CASRDAGGPKQYF.

This clone turned up a few times. As DNA, the CDR3 is TGTGCCACCCGGGACTCCAGAGGGTTTAATTCACCCCTCCACTTT. Translated, it gives CATRDSRGFNSPLHF. V and J are TRBV7-9 and TRBJ1-6; D perhaps matches TRBD1 (5 bases). The germline V gene encodes CDR1 SEHNR and CDR2 FQNEAQ (reference sequence). This CDR3 spans 15 amino acids. Trimming stripped 10 bases from V and 6 bases from J, with 19 bases between.